The clone carrying this TCR beta chain appeared a single time. Its antigen is undetermined. The source of the sample is a study of CD8 T cells in ankylosing spondylitis. General study results and limits: What seemed typical of ankylosing spondylitis blood was a TCR beta motif built from 8 or 9 highly homologous variants.

The CDR3 covers 11 residues. The germline V and J ends were trimmed by 0 bases and 13 bases, with 12 bases remaining between them. Per germline, CDR1 DFQATT and CDR2 SNEGSKA (reference sequence). A single record per CDR3 protein comes from TCRdb applying MiXCR to the 5' RACE reads. The table records around 140,000 distinct CDR3 sequences, around 10% of them present only once. Sequenced material: blood, either unsorted or a sorted T cell fraction (not recorded which). J is TRBJ2-5 and V is TRBV20-1; the D gene is possibly TRBD2 (6 bases). The origin of this receptor is a female donor with ankylosing spondylitis or in good health (not recorded which). The CDR3 sequence is CSARDDRRVYF. The CDR3 DNA reads as TGCAGTGCTAGAGATGATAGGAGGGTGTACTTC.